One T cell receptor (beta chain) is described in this entry. The antigen is not known. Germline V gives CDR1 DFQATT, CDR2 SNEGSKA (reference sequence). The CDR3 loop spans 12 amino acids. The V gene lost 3 bases and the J gene lost 11 bases, with 16 bases spanning the gap. This specimen belongs to a study of CD8 T cells in Susac syndrome. Regarding the study as a whole: As the study acknowledged, the number of individuals who were part of its TCR sequencing and HLA analysis was relatively small.

The RNA, about 0.45 to 1 ug, was put through reverse transcription using random hexamers. MiXCR was run by TCRdb on the immunoSEQ multiplex PCR reads, yielding one entry per CDR3 protein. This sample has about 100,000 distinct CDR3 sequences, with about 96% found just once. The source of this sequence is a human donor with Susac syndrome. The rearrangement links TRBV20-1 to TRBJ1-2, with D tentatively TRBD1 (5 bases). The source material was CD8+ T cells from PBMCs. The CDR3 here is CSARRQGEGYTF. DNA of the CDR3: TGCAGTGCTAGGCGGCAGGGCGAGGGATACACCTTC.